Below, 15 T cell receptor beta chains from the same sample are listed, as sequenced in a study of T cell responses to AZD1222 COVID-19 vaccine. Libraries were prepared by immunoSEQ multiplex PCR; TCRdb keeps only in-frame clonotypes and omits some of them. The sample shows about 200,000 clones, approximately 94% of them seen only once. The sequencing used peripheral blood, collected 28 days after the second dose of the MenACWY control vaccine. The receptor source for this set is an adult who received the MenACWY meningococcal vaccine as a control.

The rearrangement joins TRBV7-9 to TRBJ2-7; 8 nucleotides align to TRBD1. Germline V gives CDR1 SEHNR, CDR2 FQNEAQ (reference sequence). After removal of 5 bases from V and 5 bases from J, the junction contained 8 bases not matched to a gene. The CDR3 has 14 amino acids. CDR3 bases: TGTGCCAGCAGCCCACGGACAGGGTTCGACGAGCAGTACTTC. It translates to CASSPRTGFDEQYF.

The CDR3 sequence is CASSREGLLNTEAFF. CDR3 coding DNA: TGTGCCAGCTCCAGGGAGGGCCTACTGAACACTGAAGCTTTCTTT. The chain combines TRBV18 with TRBJ1-1; tentative D call: TRBD1 (5 bases). CDR3 length: 15 residues. Per germline, CDR1 KGHSH and CDR2 LQKENI. Trimming took 6 bases from V and 0 from J, leaving 14 bases between them.

CDR3 in amino acids: CASSLESSYEQYF. The DNA for the CDR3 is TGTGCCAGCAGTTTGGAGAGCTCCTACGAGCAGTACTTC. The chain uses TRBV12-3 or TRBV12-4 and TRBJ2-7; no clear D gene. The CDR3 spans 13 residues. The germline V and J ends were trimmed by 3 bases and 0 bases, with 6 bases remaining between them.

Turning to this clone: This sample includes further DNA sequences coding for the same CDR3. The V and J genes are TRBV3-1 (or the pseudogene TRBV3-2) and TRBJ2-3; a possible D gene is TRBD2 (5 bases). Trimming left V 3 bases short and J 1 base short, with 5 bases between. Germline CDR1 LGHDT, CDR2 YNNKEL (reference sequence). This CDR3 region has 13 residues. The chain's CDR3 is CASSQEGTDTQYF. CDR3 nucleotides: TGTGCCAGCAGCCAGGAGGGCACAGATACGCAGTATTTT.

The genes are TRBV28 and TRBJ1-5; D gene ambiguous. The V end lost 5 bases, the J end lost 1 base, and 6 bases lay between the germline ends. This CDR3 is built from 13 residues. Germline V CDR1 and CDR2: MDHEN, SYDVKM. Written as DNA, the CDR3 is TGTGCCAGCAGTCCATTAAGCAATCAGCCCCAGCATTTT. Its translation: CASSPLSNQPQHF. Using reference TRBV28 and TRBJ1-5 for the parts outside the CDR3, the full variable domain is DVKVTQSSRYLVKRTGEKVFLECVQDMDHENMFWYRQDPGLGLRLIYFSYDVKMKEKGDIPEGYSVSREKKERFSLILESASTNQTSMYLCASSPLSNQPQHFGDGTRLSIL.

The CDR3 protein is CASSLDVGTQYF. CDR3 nucleotides: TGCGCCAGCAGCCTCGATGTTGGGACCCAGTACTTC. The V call is TRBV5-1, the J call TRBJ2-5; D unresolved. Trimming left V 4 bases short and J 7 bases short, with 11 bases between. From germline, CDR1 is SGHRS and CDR2 YFSETQ. The CDR3 consists of 12 residues.

The rearrangement joins TRBV6-2 or TRBV6-3 to TRBJ1-4, with TRBD1 identical over 10 bases. Germline values: CDR1 MNHEY, CDR2 SVGEGT. Trimming cost V 5 bases and J 6 bases; bases outside gene matches: 12. This CDR3 comprises 17 residues. This CDR3 reads CASSPHGTGVMDEKLFF. The CDR3 bases are TGTGCCAGCAGTCCGCACGGGACAGGGGTTATGGATGAAAAACTGTTTTTT.

The rearrangement joins TRBV4-3 to TRBJ2-5; a weak D match, TRBD2 (5 bases). Per the germline V gene, CDR1 is LGHNA and CDR2 is YSLEER. The ends were cut back, 1 base at V and 5 bases at J, with 17 bases in the middle. CDR3 length: 16 residues. The CDR3 DNA reads as TGCGCCAGCAGCCAAGGAGGAGACGGGATCGGTGAGACCCAGTACTTC. This translates into CASSQGGDGIGETQYF.

The chain combines TRBV7-2 with TRBJ2-1; the D gene is possibly TRBD1 (6 bases). Germline V gives CDR1 SGHTA, CDR2 FQGNSA. There are 15 residues in the CDR3. V was shortened by 4 bases and J by 0 bases, with 10 bases between the two germline ends. This chain's CDR3 is CASSYRVGSYNEQFF. In nucleotides, the CDR3 is TGTGCCAGCAGCTACAGGGTCGGCTCCTACAATGAGCAGTTCTTC. Full variable domain (remainder filled in from reference TRBV7-2 and TRBJ2-1): GAGVSQSPSNKVTEKGKDVELRCDPISGHTALYWYRQSLGQGLEFLIYFQGNSAPDKSGLPSDRFSAERTGGSVSTLTIQRTQQEDSAVYLCASSYRVGSYNEQFFGPGTRLTVL.

This chain connects TRBV30 to TRBJ2-3; 7 bases are a match to TRBD2. CDR1 GTSNPN and CDR2 SVGIG come from the germline V gene (reference sequence). With V trimmed by 5 bases and J by 3 bases, 5 bases remained unmatched. CDR3 size: 13 residues. Here the CDR3 reads CAWGRVGTDTQYF. CDR3 sequence (DNA): TGTGCCTGGGGGAGGGTGGGGACAGATACGCAGTATTTT.

The gene calls are TRBV7-8 and TRBJ2-7; 9 nucleotides match TRBD2. V shed 1 base, J shed 4 bases, and the junction held 8 bases outside the gene matches. The CDR3 has 16 residues. The germline V gene has CDR1 SGHVS and CDR2 FQNEAQ. The CDR3 coding sequence is TGTGCCAGCAGCTTAGGCGGGATAGCGGGAGTGTACGAGCAGTACTTC. It encodes CASSLGGIAGVYEQYF.

V usage is TRBV2 and J usage is TRBJ1-3; D call uncertain. The CDR3 has 15 residues. V was shortened by 1 base and J by 4 bases, with 11 bases between the two germline ends. Germline CDR1 reads SNHLY; CDR2 reads FYNNEI. CDR3 nucleotide sequence: TGTGCCAGCAGTGAAGACTCCCTGGGGGGAAACACCATATATTTT. As protein: CASSEDSLGGNTIYF.

This sequence joins TRBV2 and TRBJ1-5, with D perhaps matching TRBD1 (5 bases). CDR1 is SNHLY, CDR2 FYNNEI, per germline. This CDR3 is built from 15 residues. V lost 4 bases and J 1 base, leaving 11 bases between the germline ends. The CDR3 spells CASSGSGGSNQPQHF. In DNA, the CDR3 is TGTGCCAGCAGTGGGTCTGGGGGGAGCAATCAGCCCCAGCATTTT.

This rearrangement joins TRBV4-3 to TRBJ1-2, with a weak D call TRBD1 (6 bases). Per the germline V gene, CDR1 is LGHNA and CDR2 is YSLEER. Trimming left V 6 bases short and J 2 bases short, with 13 bases between. This CDR3 is built from 14 residues. The CDR3 sequence: CASSIRGTNYGYTF. The CDR3 DNA is TGCGCCAGCAGTATTAGGGGGACCAACTATGGCTACACCTTC.

The gene calls are TRBV29-1 and TRBJ2-3; D might be TRBD1 (5 bases). Trimming removed 4 bases at V and 5 bases at J, with 13 bases between. CDR3 length: 13 amino acids. The germline CDR1 and CDR2 sequences are SQVTM and ANQGSEA. This CDR3 is CSVGGRVRDTQYF. The CDR3 region has the DNA TGCAGCGTTGGTGGCAGGGTACGAGATACGCAGTATTTT.